Here is one TCR beta chain with its context. Antigen: not known. The data are from a study of T cell repertoires in cytomegalovirus infection. Study as a whole: It was the public TCR beta signatures that indicated both CMV infection and matching HLA type.

TCRdb fed the reads into MiXCR, producing one record per CDR3 protein. The table records more than 650,000 distinct CDR3 sequences, less than 40% of them present only once. Germline CDR1 is SGHRS and CDR2 is YFSETQ. The CDR3 consists of 15 residues. V shed 7 bases and J 7 bases; nucleotides not matched to a gene: 10. Findings and caveats of the study: Based on cumulative public TCR beta family frequency, carriers of CMV plus the relevant HLA were identified. HLA-C-restricted CMV-specific TCR beta clonotypes were dominant in the ex vivo response.

What was sequenced was PBMCs. The gene calls are TRBV5-1 and TRBJ2-2; 10 bases fit TRBD2. This clonotype originated in a human donor in good health (CMV status not recorded). Some clones in this sample may be carry-over from other donors' samples. The CDR3 region has the DNA TGCGCCAGCTACGAGCGGGAGGGCCAAGGCGGGGAGCTGTTTTTT. This encodes CASYEREGQGGELFF.